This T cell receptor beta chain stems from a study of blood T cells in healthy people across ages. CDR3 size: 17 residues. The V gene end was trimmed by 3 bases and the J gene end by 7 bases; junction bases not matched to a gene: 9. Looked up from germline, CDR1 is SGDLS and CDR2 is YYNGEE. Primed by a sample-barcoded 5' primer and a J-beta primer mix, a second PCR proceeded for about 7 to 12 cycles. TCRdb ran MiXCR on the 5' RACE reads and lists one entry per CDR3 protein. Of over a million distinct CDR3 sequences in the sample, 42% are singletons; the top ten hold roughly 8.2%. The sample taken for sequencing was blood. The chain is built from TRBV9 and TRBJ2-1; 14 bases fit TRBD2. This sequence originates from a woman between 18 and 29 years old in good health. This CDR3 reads CASSDARGLAGGNEQFF. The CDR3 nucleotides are TGTGCCAGCAGCGACGCCCGAGGACTAGCGGGGGGTAATGAGCAGTTCTTC.